This T cell receptor beta chain was sequenced during a study of Graves' ophthalmopathy and Graves' hyperthyroidism. The CDR3 runs to 13 residues. With 2 bases removed from V and 5 bases from J, the gap between germline ends came to 12 bases. Germline V lookup: CDR1 DFQATT, CDR2 SNEGSKA (reference sequence). TCR beta CDR3 amplification used RNA transcripts. RT-PCR with HTBI primers came first, then second-round multiplex PCR. TCRdb reanalysed the multiplex PCR reads using MiXCR and keeps one entry per CDR3 protein. The table lists 170,000 or so distinct CDR3 sequences, 37% of them singletons, with roughly 5.8% in the top ten. Many counts were recorded for this clonotype.

The rearrangement joins TRBV20-1 to TRBJ2-5; D call uncertain. The sample taken for sequencing was peripheral blood. The sequence came from a woman aged 35 to 49 with Graves' ophthalmopathy. CDR3 DNA sequence: TGCAGTGCTAGAAGGGATTCTGGGGAGACCCAGTACTTC. It codes for CSARRDSGETQYF.